The clone carrying this T cell receptor (beta chain) was seen more than once but under ten times. The data are from a study of T cell responses to AZD1222 COVID-19 vaccine. The CDR3 length is 12 residues. V dropped 9 bases and J dropped 3 bases, with 11 bases sitting between them. Germline CDR1 and CDR2: LNHDA and SQIVND (reference sequence). Some clones are missing from TCRdb's copy, which holds only in-frame ones; the method was immunoSEQ multiplex PCR. The table shows roughly 140,000 clones, with 85% to 90% occurring only once. This receptor was taken from an adult who received the AZD1222 COVID-19 vaccine. The J gene is TRBJ1-1, the V gene TRBV19; D is ambiguous. The sample in question was peripheral blood, obtained 28 days after the second AZD1222 dose. Written as DNA, the CDR3 is TGTGCCAGCAGCCGCCGTGACACTGAAGCTTTCTTT. This translates into CASSRRDTEAFF.